The 24 T cell receptor beta chains below all came from one sample that was sequenced in a study of human T cells and chemical hapten exposure. Described time point: patch test 2, 6 weeks after DPC sensitization. As for treatment: therapeutic diphenylcyclopropenone sensitization with weekly scalp DPC. A single record per CDR3 protein comes from TCRdb applying MiXCR to the RACE reads. The sample contains some 80,000 distinct CDR3 sequences, 11% of which appear only once. The sample here was whole blood, taken in connection with sensitization to the hapten diphenylcyclopropenone (DPC). The receptors were gathered from a man aged 18 to 30 with alopecia areata. Some clones in this sample may be carry-over from other donors' samples.

The chain employs TRBV29-1 and TRBJ2-2; 7 nucleotides align to TRBD2. Germline-derived CDR1 and CDR2 are SQVTM and ANQGSEA. J lost 4 bases, V lost 2 bases, and 1 base had no gene match. CDR3 length equals 13 residues. As DNA, the CDR3 is TGCAGCGTTGAACTAGCGGCCACCGGGGAGCTGTTTTTT. The encoded protein is CSVELAATGELFF.

The chain links TRBV4-1 to TRBJ2-5, with D unclear. The CDR3 length is 14 residues. Trimming cost V 1 base and J 5 bases, with 11 bases left between them. Per germline, CDR1 MGHRA and CDR2 YSYEKL. This chain's CDR3 is CASSQGNWVETQYF. CDR3 nucleotide sequence: TGCGCCAGCAGCCAAGGAAATTGGGTGGAGACCCAGTACTTC.

The rearrangement links TRBV7-3 to TRBJ2-5; D might be TRBD1 or TRBD2, each matching 5 bases. Per the germline V gene, CDR1 is SGHTA and CDR2 is FQGTGA. Trimming stripped 4 bases from V and 9 bases from J, with 27 bases between. CDR3 length equals 17 residues. This chain's CDR3 is CASSSPSLGTDLLPQYF. The CDR3 region has the DNA TGTGCCAGCAGCTCCCCTTCCCTAGGGACGGACCTTTTGCCCCAGTACTTC. Full variable domain (outside the CDR3, taken from reference TRBV7-3 and TRBJ2-5): GAGVSQTPSNKVTEKGKYVELRCDPISGHTALYWYRQSLGQGPEFLIYFQGTGAADDSGLPNDRFFAVRPEGSVSTLKIQRTERGDSAVYLCASSSPSLGTDLLPQYFGPGTRLLVL.

There are a few counts of this clonotype. V usage is TRBV7-2 and J usage is TRBJ2-6, with 11 bases matching TRBD1. This CDR3 has 17 residues. Germline assignment: CDR1 SGHTA and CDR2 FQGNSA. J was trimmed by 1 base and V by 5 bases; bases with no gene match: 4. In nucleotides, the CDR3 is TGTGCCAGCAGCAGAGGACAGGGGGCGTCTGGGGCCAACGTCCTGACTTTC. As protein: CASSRGQGASGANVLTF.

This clonotype was counted ten times or more. The V and J genes are TRBV27 and TRBJ1-5; a weak D match, TRBD1 (5 bases). CDR3 length equals 16 residues. CDR1 is MNHEY, CDR2 SMNVEV, per germline (reference sequence). Trimming left V 2 bases short and J 0 bases short, with 11 bases between. In nucleotides, the CDR3 is TGTGCCAGCAGTTTAGGGACCCCAGCTAGCAATCAGCCCCAGCATTTT. It translates to CASSLGTPASNQPQHF.

The CDR3 sequence is CSAWRTTTNTEAFF. CDR3 DNA sequence: TGCAGTGCCTGGAGGACGACAACGAACACTGAAGCTTTCTTT. The gene calls are TRBV20-1 and TRBJ1-1; D gene ambiguous. The CDR3 is 14 residues long. Germline CDR1 DFQATT, CDR2 SNEGSKA (reference sequence). V lost 6 bases to trimming and J lost 1 base, with 15 bases between them.

This clonotype has more than one count but fewer than ten. This chain connects TRBV7-3 to TRBJ2-1; 9 bases match TRBD2. CDR3 size: 15 residues. Losses at the gene ends were 5 bases for V and 7 bases for J; bases not matched to a gene: 9. Germline V gene lookup returns CDR1 SGHTA and CDR2 FQGTGA. The CDR3 protein is CASSILAGAGNEQFF. The CDR3 DNA sequence: TGTGCCAGCAGCATCTTAGCGGGGGCAGGGAATGAGCAGTTCTTC.

This clonotype appeared a few times. As DNA, the CDR3 is TGTGCCAGCAGCACCGGACAGGGGGCGGCCAAAAACATTCAGTACTTC. Protein: CASSTGQGAAKNIQYF. V and J are TRBV9 and TRBJ2-4; 11 bases map to TRBD1. Trimming took 4 bases from V and 1 from J; bases not matched to a gene: 4. Germline assignment: CDR1 SGDLS and CDR2 YYNGEE. CDR3 length equals 16 residues.

The chain recombines TRBV5-1 with TRBJ2-3, with D possibly being TRBD1 or TRBD2 (5 bases each). Trimming took off 0 bases at V and 6 bases at J, with 11 bases between the two ends. The germline V gene has CDR1 SGHRS and CDR2 YFSETQ. This CDR3 spans 14 amino acids. The CDR3 here is CASSLVSGRDTQYF. The DNA for the CDR3 is TGCGCCAGCAGCTTGGTGTCGGGGCGGGATACGCAGTATTTT.

The J gene is TRBJ2-5, the V gene TRBV21-1; the DNA was not used to check the table's D call, TRBD1. TRBV21-1 is annotated as a pseudogene. This CDR3 spans 15 amino acids. The CDR3: CASSKTPGNQETQYF. The CDR3 DNA reads as TGTGCCAGCAGCAAAACGCCAGGGAATCAAGAGACCCAGTACTTC.

The chain carries TRBV18 and TRBJ2-2; no definite D call. Trimming removed 1 base at V and 4 bases at J, with 7 bases between. The CDR3 has 14 residues. Per the germline V gene, CDR1 is KGHSH and CDR2 is LQKENI. CDR3 DNA: TGTGCCAGCTCACCACAGGGTTCCACCGGGGAGCTGTTTTTT. Its translation is CASSPQGSTGELFF.

The V call is TRBV20-1, the J call TRBJ1-6; D is unresolved. The CDR3 is 13 amino acids. The V and J ends lost 5 bases and 8 bases respectively, with 13 bases between them. From germline, CDR1 is DFQATT and CDR2 SNEGSKA (reference sequence). The CDR3 DNA is TGCAGTGCTCCCCGACCTTCTGATTCACCCCTCCACTTT. Amino acids: CSAPRPSDSPLHF.

V usage is TRBV7-2 and J usage is TRBJ2-7; 13 bases fit TRBD2. V lost 5 bases to trimming and J lost 4 bases; unmatched junction nucleotides: 5. Germline-derived CDR1 and CDR2 are SGHTA and FQGNSA. The CDR3 sequence is 15 residues long. This chain's CDR3 is CASSAGLAGKYEQYF. The CDR3 DNA reads as TGTGCCAGCAGCGCGGGACTAGCGGGAAAGTACGAGCAGTACTTC. Supplemented by reference TRBV7-2 and TRBJ2-7, the full variable domain reads GAGVSQSPSNKVTEKGKDVELRCDPISGHTALYWYRQSLGQGLEFLIYFQGNSAPDKSGLPSDRFSAERTGGSVSTLTIQRTQQEDSAVYLCASSAGLAGKYEQYFGPGTRLTVT.

There are a few counts of this clonotype. The rearrangement uses TRBV5-4 and TRBJ2-7, with TRBD1 matching 8 bases. This CDR3 has 13 amino acids. V gave up 3 bases and J gave up 6 bases; unmatched junction bases: 5. The germline V gene has CDR1 SGHNT and CDR2 YYREEE (reference sequence). The CDR3 coding sequence is TGTGCCAGCAGCTCCGACAGGGGACCCGAGCAGTACTTC. This codes for CASSSDRGPEQYF.

This clonotype came up many times. This chain uses TRBV27 with TRBJ2-1; D may match TRBD1 or TRBD2 (5 bases each). V dropped 7 bases and J dropped 2 bases, with 9 bases sitting between them. The germline CDR1 and CDR2 sequences are MNHEY and SMNVEV (reference sequence). CDR3 length: 13 residues. The CDR3 region is CASTGPPYNEQFF. CDR3 in DNA: TGTGCCAGCACGGGACCGCCCTACAATGAGCAGTTCTTC.

This clonotype was counted a few times. This chain connects TRBV7-8 to TRBJ2-5; D not certain. The CDR3 is 13 residues long. CDR1 SGHVS and CDR2 FQNEAQ come from the germline V gene. Deletions cut 0 bases from V and 4 bases from J, with 6 bases between. This chain's CDR3 is CASSLATGETQYF. CDR3 bases: TGTGCCAGCAGCTTAGCGACCGGAGAGACCCAGTACTTC.

This clonotype was picked up a small number of times. The V and J genes are TRBV7-6 and TRBJ1-1; 9 bases are shared with TRBD1. This CDR3 comprises 15 residues. Per germline, CDR1 SGHVS and CDR2 FNYEAQ. J lost 7 bases, V lost 2 bases, and 8 bases had no gene match. For the CDR3, the DNA is TGTGCCAGCAGCTTAAGGAGGACAGGGGCGTATGAAGCTTTCTTT. It codes for CASSLRRTGAYEAFF.

This clonotype has just a few counts. The V and J genes are TRBV28 and TRBJ1-1; TRBD1 agrees at 7 bases. This CDR3 has 15 residues. The germline gives CDR1 MDHEN, CDR2 SYDVKM. V lost 4 bases to trimming and J lost 0 bases; unmatched junction nucleotides: 5. The CDR3 sequence: CASSYPTGMNTEAFF. Here the CDR3 DNA reads TGTGCCAGCAGTTACCCGACAGGGATGAACACTGAAGCTTTCTTT.

The chain is built from TRBV9 and TRBJ2-1; 10 bases are shared with TRBD1. V was pared by 3 bases and J by 3 bases, with 3 bases of the junction left unmatched. This CDR3 comprises 15 residues. Germline CDR1 reads SGDLS; CDR2 reads YYNGEE. CDR3 sequence: CASSAGQGGYNEQFF. CDR3 sequence (DNA): TGTGCCAGCAGCGCCGGACAGGGGGGCTACAATGAGCAGTTCTTC.

This clonotype was detected ten times or more. This chain joins TRBV5-8 and TRBJ2-4; D gene uncertain. V lost 4 bases to trimming and J lost 11 bases, with 10 bases between them. Germline V CDR1 and CDR2: SGHTS, YDEGEE. The CDR3 has 11 amino acids. Here the CDR3 DNA reads TGTGCCAGCAGCCTGGCGACGGTTCAGTACTTC. It codes for CASSLATVQYF.

Ten or more counts support this clonotype. The chain is built from TRBV6-5 and TRBJ2-7; D ambiguous. CDR1 and CDR2 from the germline V gene are MNHEY and SVGAGI. This CDR3 spans 14 amino acids. V was trimmed by 7 bases and J by 0 bases, leaving 13 bases between them. CDR3 bases: TGTGCCAGCACCCCCCGGAGAGGCTCCTACGAGCAGTACGTC. Translated, it gives CASTPRRGSYEQYV.

The chain uses TRBV18 and TRBJ2-1; perhaps TRBD1 as D (6 bases). The ends were cut back, 1 base at V and 8 bases at J, with 12 bases in the middle. The CDR3 has 14 residues. Per germline, CDR1 KGHSH and CDR2 LQKENI. CDR3 amino acids: CASSPRYRVDEQFF. For the CDR3, the DNA is TGTGCCAGCTCACCACGTTACAGGGTGGATGAGCAGTTCTTC.

CDR3: CASSFGGPYDEQFF. The CDR3 DNA sequence: TGTGCCAGCAGTTTCGGGGGCCCCTATGATGAGCAGTTCTTC. This chain connects TRBV6-5 to TRBJ2-1; D may be TRBD1 or TRBD2 (6 bases each). The germline V gene encodes CDR1 MNHEY and CDR2 SVGAGI. The CDR3 runs 14 residues. Trimming cost V 4 bases and J 8 bases, with 15 bases left between them.

This clonotype was seen repeatedly, ten times or more. The rearrangement joins TRBV7-2 to TRBJ1-4, with TRBD1 as a possible D gene (5 bases). CDR1 is SGHTA, CDR2 FQGNSA, per germline. This CDR3 region has 14 residues. V lost 1 base and J lost 8, with 11 bases in between. CDR3 sequence reads: CASSLEGLGEKLFF. The DNA for the CDR3 is TGTGCCAGCAGCTTAGAGGGGCTGGGCGAAAAACTGTTTTTT.